This record looks at one T cell receptor beta chain sequence and its context. Its antigen remains undetermined. There are no base qualities to consult, and no much larger clone falls within one base. The data stem from a study of beta chain features in type 1 diabetes (dated by TCRdb to the late 2010s). Broadly, across the study: Patients and healthy donors did not differ in mean age, gender distribution, total cell number or subset yield. A total of 100 million to 110 million sorted cells were examined across all samples, and a strong correlation was observed between cell number per subset and RNA yield. The study compared the TCRB repertoires of sorted circulating CD4+ T cell subsets in recently diagnosed type 1 diabetes patients with those in matched healthy donors. Regulatory and stem cell-like memory subsets were obtained from only 8 patients and roughly eight healthy donors, while naive and central memory subsets were obtained from all 30 or so donors.

The entire isolated RNA was reverse transcribed using the High Capacity cDNA Reverse Transcription Kit, and thus expressed TCRB transcripts were sequenced. Naive, central memory and regulatory T cell samples underwent deep immunoSEQ sequencing, averaging about 3.57 million total reads per sample. Sorted cells were lysed in RLT buffer and RNA was extracted with DNase-treated RNeasy Micro or Mini kits, depending on cell number. To prevent cross-contamination, every cell subset was processed on its own, while patient and healthy donor samples were processed together. The immunoSEQ multiplex PCR was used to amplify TCRB sequences from cDNA, generating 87-bp fragments that spanned the CDR3 region. Sequencing of the amplicons was performed on the Illumina HiSeq platform. In the authors' own workflow: PCR bias was corrected computationally using synthetic template baselines, and reads within Hamming distance 2 were collapsed, with unmergeable singletons discarded. Reads were aligned to IMGT to assign V, D and J genes, CDR3 length, and insertions or deletions at six rearrangement sites. Clonotype counts were normalized to sorted cell number within each subset before computing true diversity and Gini coefficients with the tcR R package. The overlap coefficient, calculated on TCRB nucleotide sequences, was used to measure repertoire sharing. Out-of-frame TCRB sequences from naive cells were analyzed as a proxy for the pre-selection repertoire. TCRdb holds this immuneACCESS table with in-frame rearrangements only. Some clones are missing; in checked studies, unresolved V genes explain under half, and the rest has no known cause. From that table come the V and J calls and clone size; the DNA was used to work out D and trimming. This sample holds around 360,000 clones; approximately 12% were observed only once. The top ten constitute over 0.008% of the sample.

What the work shows at the level of the full study, not this receptor alone: Patients with type 1 diabetes made fewer insertions and deleted more nucleotides at VDJ recombination sites, implying thymic rearrangement abnormalities. Shorter templates might be favored by PCR, yet because patient and control samples were amplified and corrected together, any such skew would affect both groups equally. Because small numbers of individuals were included in the HLA sub-analyses, any influence of HLA type on TCRB rearrangement was left unresolved. Type 1 diabetes patients showed a moderate but significant shortening of TCRB CDR3 length in all four CD4+ subsets. Naive, central memory and regulatory TCRB repertoires appeared more similar among patients than among healthy donors. Because cDNA was sequenced instead of genomic DNA, highly expressing activated cells could be over-represented, though the groups showed no difference in activation or CD3 levels.

From the cysteine up to the phenylalanine, the CDR3 has a length of 14 residues. Of the read, only the CDR3 DNA is kept; its 42 bases are in frame from base 1. Relative to germline, V is missing 3 bases and J is missing 1 base, with 2 bases of the junction outside any gene match. The CDR1 and CDR2 encoded by the germline V gene (reference sequence) are LNHNV and YYDKDF. A single peripheral blood draw of roughly 0.11 L on average was collected from each donor into heparinised tubes. A BD FACSAria II was used to sort naive, central memory, regulatory and stem cell-like memory CD4+ T cells with a panel that included CD45RO, CCR7, CD25, CD127, CD95 and CD27. Purity was above 95% for every sorted population. PBMCs were isolated immediately by Lymphoprep density gradient centrifugation and stained directly without culture. So that batch effects would be minimized, each experiment stained and sorted samples in pairs, pairing one healthy donor with one patient.

The receptor's source is a woman between 18 and 30 years old with type 1 diabetes. The rearranged segments are TRBV15 and TRBJ1-1; 7 central bases correspond to TRBD1. Sequencing used naive CD4+ T cells from blood. The cell subset or site tag for this specimen amounts to: true naive CD4+ T cells. CDR3 reads: CATSSRGRNTEAFF. The sequenced DNA: TGTGCCACCAGCAGCAGGGGGAGGAACACTGAAGCTTTCTTT.